The 29 T cell receptor beta chains presented below share a single source sample, sequenced in a study of early T cells in non-severe SARS-CoV-2 infection. A single record per CDR3 protein comes from TCRdb applying MiXCR to the 5' RACE reads. The data show tens of thousands of distinct CDR3 sequences, under 15% seen once. Input material: whole blood. The receptors originated from an adult who was a healthcare worker with PCR-confirmed SARS-CoV-2 infection or an uninfected control (not recorded which).

The CDR3 DNA reads TGTGCCAGCAGTGATCGAGCGCCTACGAACACCGGGGAGCTGTTTTTT. Protein product: CASSDRAPTNTGELFF. The rearrangement uses TRBV6-1 and TRBJ2-2; no definite D call. V was pared by 3 bases and J by 0 bases, with 11 bases between. The CDR3 extends over 16 amino acids. Germline values: CDR1 MNHNS, CDR2 SASEGT.

The CDR3 nucleotides read TGTGCCAGCAGTCCCCAGGGGGCCCCGCATCTTGAAGCTTTCTTT. Translated: CASSPQGAPHLEAFF. The chain recombines TRBV28 with TRBJ1-1; 8 bases align to TRBD1. V lost 5 bases and J lost 7; bases outside the gene matches: 12. The CDR3 consists of 15 residues. CDR1 and CDR2 from the germline V gene are MDHEN and SYDVKM.

This clonotype was seen at least ten times. V and J are TRBV29-1 and TRBJ2-1, with 7 bases that match TRBD2. V trimming: 6 bases; J trimming: 8 bases; junction bases outside the gene matches: 4. Germline CDR1 reads SQVTM; CDR2 reads ANQGSEA. The CDR3 spans 11 residues. The CDR3 loop is CSVTSSDEQFF. Written as DNA, the CDR3 is TGCAGCGTGACTAGCAGCGATGAGCAGTTCTTC.

In its sample, this clonotype was seen many times. In nucleotides, the CDR3 is TGTGCCAGTAGTACCACAGATACGCAGTATTTT. This gives the protein CASSTTDTQYF. This chain links TRBV19 with TRBJ2-3, with D unclear. Trimming stripped 4 bases from V and 2 bases from J, with 1 base between. Looked up from germline, CDR1 is LNHDA and CDR2 is SQIVND (reference sequence). The length of the CDR3 is 11 residues.

This clonotype occurred many times. The chain joins TRBV4-1 to TRBJ1-5; D is uncertain. Trimming removed 1 base at V and 4 bases at J, with 11 bases between. Germline loops: CDR1 MGHRA, CDR2 YSYEKL. The CDR3 contains 15 residues. The CDR3 DNA reads TGCGCCAGCAGCCAAGTCGTGTCCGTTAATCAGCCCCAGCATTTT. The encoded protein is CASSQVVSVNQPQHF.

This clonotype has at least ten counts. The gene calls are TRBV28 and TRBJ2-1; D may correspond to TRBD1 or TRBD2 (5 bases each). Germline V gene data show CDR1 as MDHEN and CDR2 as SYDVKM. The CDR3 sequence is 14 residues long. V lost 5 bases and J lost 7, with 15 bases in between. In nucleotides, the CDR3 is TGTGCCAGCAGTACCGGGACCCAACGGAATGAGCAGTTCTTC. It specifies CASSTGTQRNEQFF.

The J gene is TRBJ2-1, the V gene TRBV21-1; the D call of TRBD2 is as the table states it, not checked on the DNA. TRBV21-1 is tagged as a pseudogene. This CDR3 contains 13 residues. CDR3 region: CARTSGSNNEQFF. The DNA for the CDR3 is TGTGCCAGAACTAGCGGGAGTAACAATGAGCAGTTCTTC.

This clonotype has a handful of counts. V gene TRBV4-2 combines with J gene TRBJ2-3, with 10 bases fitting TRBD1. This CDR3 spans 16 amino acids. Per the germline V gene, CDR1 is LGHNA and CDR2 is YNFKEQ. V lost 1 base and J lost 2; bases outside the gene matches: 3. CDR3 bases: TGTGCCAGCAGCCAAGCCGGGACAGGGGTCACAGATACGCAGTATTTT. This encodes CASSQAGTGVTDTQYF.

The genes are TRBV21-1 and TRBJ2-1; the D call of TRBD2 is as the table states it, not checked on the DNA. TRBV21-1 is noted as a pseudogene. This CDR3 is 20 amino acids long. In nucleotides, the CDR3 is TGTGCCAGCAGCAAACCGTCGGCTAGCGGGATCCCCCTCCTACACAATGAGCAGTTCTTC. This codes for CASSKPSASGIPLLHNEQFF.

This clonotype appeared many times. V usage is TRBV9 and J usage is TRBJ2-1; tentative D call: TRBD2 (6 bases). This CDR3 spans 16 amino acids. In germline, CDR1 is SGDLS, CDR2 YYNGEE. The germline V and J ends were trimmed by 4 bases and 0 bases, with 14 bases remaining between them. The CDR3 DNA is TGTGCCAGCAGCCCCGTGGAGGGCCTCTCCTACAATGAGCAGTTCTTC. This translates into CASSPVEGLSYNEQFF.

In its sample, this clonotype was seen many times. The V gene is TRBV7-6, the J gene TRBJ2-5; TRBD2 matches at 7 bases. There are 13 residues in the CDR3. The V gene end was trimmed by 6 bases and the J gene end by 5 bases; junction bases not matched to a gene: 6. Germline CDR1 and CDR2: SGHVS and FNYEAQ. DNA of the CDR3: TGTGCCAGCAGTAAGCGGGGATCCGAGACCCAGTACTTC. Protein product: CASSKRGSETQYF.

This clonotype showed up just a few times. The chain recombines TRBV29-1 with TRBJ2-4; TRBD2 might be the D (5 bases). Germline V lookup: CDR1 SQVTM, CDR2 ANQGSEA. V lost 8 bases and J 8 bases, leaving 16 bases between the germline ends. The CDR3 runs 12 residues. CDR3 sequence: CSSRERDYIQYF. The CDR3 coding sequence is TGCAGCTCACGGGAACGGGATTACATTCAGTACTTC.

In its sample, this clonotype was seen many times. The chain joins TRBV5-4 to TRBJ2-5; tentative D call: TRBD2 (6 bases). V shed 4 bases and J shed 6 bases, with 16 bases lying between them. The germline gives CDR1 SGHNT, CDR2 YYREEE (reference sequence). This CDR3 comprises 14 residues. The CDR3 coding sequence is TGTGCCAGCAGCCCGGGGGTTGAGGCGAAGACCCAGTACTTC. It translates to CASSPGVEAKTQYF.

The sample holds a few counts of this clonotype. The CDR3 coding sequence is TGTGCCAGCAGTTCCTTGATGGGGGAGCAGTACTTC. Its translation: CASSSLMGEQYF. The chain combines TRBV12-3 or TRBV12-4 with TRBJ2-7; D unresolved. Trimming cost V 4 bases and J 7 bases, with 11 bases left between them. The CDR3 spans 12 residues.

This clonotype was seen repeatedly, ten times or more. This sequence joins TRBV12-3 or TRBV12-4 and TRBJ2-1, with a weak D call TRBD2 (6 bases). The V gene lost 5 bases and the J gene lost 12 bases, with 17 bases spanning the gap. This CDR3 is built from 13 residues. The CDR3, as DNA: TGTGCCAGCAGTACCGGGACTCACGTAGGGCAGTTCTTC. Translating it yields CASSTGTHVGQFF.

The chain employs TRBV28 and TRBJ1-4; no clear D. This CDR3 comprises 13 residues. The germline V and J ends were trimmed by 3 bases and 8 bases, with 10 bases remaining between them. Germline CDR1 MDHEN, CDR2 SYDVKM. CDR3 coding DNA: TGTGCCAGCAGTTTGAGGTTCAGAGAAAAACTGTTTTTT. This gives the protein CASSLRFREKLFF.

The genes are TRBV3-1 and TRBJ2-7; 7 positions match TRBD1. V lost 3 bases and J lost 5; bases outside the gene matches: 7. The CDR3 sequence is 14 residues long. Germline CDR1 reads LGHDT; CDR2 reads YNNKEL (reference sequence). CDR3: CASSQGYRGHEQYF. In nucleotides, the CDR3 is TGTGCCAGCAGCCAGGGCTACAGGGGCCACGAGCAGTACTTC.

This clonotype was seen only a few times. V is TRBV7-9 and J is TRBJ2-4, with D unclear. V lost 5 bases and J lost 7, with 15 bases in between. The CDR3 extends over 14 amino acids. CDR1 and CDR2 (germline): SEHNR, FQNEAQ (reference sequence). The CDR3 here is CASSPTVGVNIQYF. The CDR3, as DNA: TGTGCCAGCAGCCCCACAGTCGGCGTTAACATTCAGTACTTC. The full variable domain, rest sourced from reference TRBV7-9 and TRBJ2-4, is DTGVSQNPRHKITKRGQNVTFRCDPISEHNRLYWYRQTLGQGPEFLTYFQNEAQLEKSRLLSDRFSAERPKGSFSTLEIQRTEQGDSAMYLCASSPTVGVNIQYFGAGTRLSVL.

This clonotype showed up many times. V and J are TRBV3-1 and TRBJ2-1; weak D call: TRBD1 (5 bases). With 5 bases removed from V and 7 bases from J, the gap between germline ends came to 18 bases. The CDR3 has 15 amino acids. Germline V gene data show CDR1 as LGHDT and CDR2 as YNNKEL (reference sequence). The CDR3 here is CASSYQGRSRNEQFF. In nucleotides, the CDR3 is TGTGCCAGCAGCTACCAGGGTCGGAGCAGAAATGAGCAGTTCTTC.

This clonotype was seen repeatedly, ten times or more. The rearrangement uses TRBV5-6 and TRBJ2-5, with 9 bases matching TRBD1. The germline gives CDR1 SGHDT, CDR2 YYEEEE. The length of the CDR3 is 14 residues. The V gene end was trimmed by 4 bases and the J gene end by 4 bases; junction bases not matched to a gene: 5. The CDR3 coding sequence is TGTGCCAGCAGCCGACCGGACAGGGGAGAGACCCAGTACTTC. Translation: CASSRPDRGETQYF. The full variable domain, completed using reference TRBV5-6 and TRBJ2-5, is DAGVTQSPTHLIKTRGQQVTLRCSPKSGHDTVSWYQQALGQGPQFIFQYYEEEERQRGNFPDRFSGHQFPNYSSELNVNALLLGDSALYLCASSRPDRGETQYFGPGTRLLVL.

Of note for this clonotype: An end of the junction does not agree with germline; a read error may underlie this. The chain is built from TRBV6-1 and TRBJ2-7, with D perhaps TRBD2 (5 bases). Germline values: CDR1 MNHNS, CDR2 SASEGT. The CDR3 covers 13 residues. Written as DNA, the CDR3 is TGTGCCAGCTGTGAGAGGGCGATGGGTGAGCAGTACTTC. Amino acids: CASCERAMGEQYF.

In its sample, this clonotype was seen many times. The rearrangement uses TRBV29-1 and TRBJ2-7; the match to TRBD2 covers 8 bases. The CDR3 runs to 13 residues. The V and J ends lost 8 bases and 4 bases, in that order; junction bases with no gene match: 10. Germline CDR1 SQVTM, CDR2 ANQGSEA. The DNA of the CDR3 is TGCAGCCCCATTACTAGCGGCTGGTACGAGCAGTACTTC. The encoded protein is CSPITSGWYEQYF.

This clonotype was counted ten times or more. The chain joins TRBV28 to TRBJ2-7; the D is unclear. Germline CDR1 reads MDHEN; CDR2 reads SYDVKM. CDR3 size: 12 residues. Trimming stripped 7 bases from V and 5 bases from J, with 12 bases between. The CDR3 is CASTSRYHEQYF. DNA of the CDR3: TGTGCCAGCACGAGCCGATACCACGAGCAGTACTTC. The variable domain in full, with the rest retrieved from reference TRBV28 and TRBJ2-7, is DVKVTQSSRYLVKRTGEKVFLECVQDMDHENMFWYRQDPGLGLRLIYFSYDVKMKEKGDIPEGYSVSREKKERFSLILESASTNQTSMYLCASTSRYHEQYFGPGTRLTVT.

The J gene is TRBJ2-6, the V gene TRBV27; a possible D gene is TRBD1 (5 bases). V was cut by 2 bases and J by 7 bases, with 6 bases left in between. Germline loops: CDR1 MNHEY, CDR2 SMNVEV (reference sequence). CDR3 size: 13 residues. As DNA, the CDR3 is TGTGCCAGCAGTTTAAGGGGTGCCAACGTCCTGACTTTC. Its protein is CASSLRGANVLTF.

This clonotype has more than one count but fewer than ten. In DNA, the CDR3 is TGTGCCAGCAGCTTAGCCTCCACTAACTATGGCTACACCTTC. This translates into CASSLASTNYGYTF. The chain recombines TRBV7-2 with TRBJ1-2; no clear D. Germline V gene sequence: CDR1 SGHTA, CDR2 FQGNSA. The CDR3 has 14 residues. The V gene lost 0 bases and the J gene lost 0 bases, with 5 bases spanning the gap.

J is TRBJ2-1 and V is TRBV4-2, with TRBD2 matching 8 bases. V lost 1 base and J lost 2; bases outside the gene matches: 1. CDR1 is LGHNA and CDR2 is YNFKEQ in the germline V gene. The CDR3 runs to 15 residues. CDR3 bases: TGTGCCAGCAGCCAAGCACTAGCGGCCTACAATGAGCAGTTCTTC. Translating it yields CASSQALAAYNEQFF.

The sample holds many counts of this clonotype. The rearrangement uses TRBV6-6 and TRBJ2-1, with 8 bases matching TRBD2. This CDR3 comprises 15 residues. Germline loops: CDR1 MNHNY, CDR2 SVGAGI (reference sequence). J was trimmed by 0 bases and V by 6 bases; bases with no gene match: 4. The CDR3 spells CASSRGGSSYNEQFF. The CDR3 DNA sequence: TGTGCCAGCAGCCGGGGGGGAAGCTCCTACAATGAGCAGTTCTTC.

The chain recombines TRBV5-1 with TRBJ2-5, with 13 positions matching TRBD2. Germline V gives CDR1 SGHRS, CDR2 YFSETQ. J was trimmed by 4 bases and V by 4 bases; bases with no gene match: 1. CDR3 size: 14 residues. CDR3 amino acids: CASSGTSGAETQYF. For the CDR3, the DNA is TGCGCCAGCAGCGGGACTAGCGGGGCAGAGACCCAGTACTTC.

This clonotype was observed at least ten times. This sequence joins TRBV27 and TRBJ1-5, with 10 bases fitting TRBD1. Trimming removed 3 bases from V and 0 bases from J; junction bases left unmatched: 2. The CDR3 length is 16 residues. Germline V gene data show CDR1 as MNHEY and CDR2 as SMNVEV (reference sequence). DNA of the CDR3: TGTGCCAGCAGTTTCCGACAGGGGGCTAGCAATCAGCCCCAGCATTTT. It translates to CASSFRQGASNQPQHF.